Ten or more counts support the clone carrying this T cell receptor beta chain. The read ends 3 residues early relative to the CDR3; the germline J gene fills the gap. Sequencing was performed with immunoSEQ multiplex PCR; in TCRdb, only in-frame clones are kept and a portion is missing. This sample comprises some 60,000 clones, none seen once only. The data are from a study of T cell clonality in common variable immunodeficiency. This CDR3 is built from 17 residues. Germline CDR1 LNHDA, CDR2 SQIVND (reference sequence). V trimming: 0 bases; J trimming: 5 bases; junction bases outside the gene matches: 8.

Sequences were obtained from peripheral blood mononuclear cells. The genes are TRBV19 and TRBJ2-1, with 9 bases matching TRBD1. This TCR was recovered from a person aged 18 to 70 in good health. CDR3 DNA, as far as it was read: TGTGCCAGTAGTATAGATTCCACAGGGGGCATCGACAATGAG. Translating it yields CASSIDSTGGIDNE. The entire CDR3 sequence reads CASSIDSTGGIDNEQFF.